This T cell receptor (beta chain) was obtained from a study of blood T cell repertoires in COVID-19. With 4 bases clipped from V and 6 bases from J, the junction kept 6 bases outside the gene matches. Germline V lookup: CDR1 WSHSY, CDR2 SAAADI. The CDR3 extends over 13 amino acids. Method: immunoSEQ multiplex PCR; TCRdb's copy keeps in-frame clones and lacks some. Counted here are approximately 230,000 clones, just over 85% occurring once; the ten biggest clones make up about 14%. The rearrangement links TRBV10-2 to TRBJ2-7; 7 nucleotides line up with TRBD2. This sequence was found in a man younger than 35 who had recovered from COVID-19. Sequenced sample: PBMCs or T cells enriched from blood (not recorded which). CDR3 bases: TGCGCCAGCAGTGGCCGCAGGGAGGGCGAGCAGTACTTC. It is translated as CASSGRREGEQYF.